The 24 T cell receptor beta chains reported below all come from one sample, sequenced in a study of CD8+ T cells in alopecia areata (dated by TCRdb to the late 2010s). The time point label of this sample denotes: about four weeks on oral tofacitinib. The treatment or condition label corresponds to: oral pan-JAK inhibitor, 5-10 mg twice daily. The library was produced with the immunoSEQ multiplex PCR assay. RNA was extracted from all samples and reverse transcribed into cDNA as template for TCR sequencing. The immuneACCESS repertoire file appears here via TCRdb, limited to in-frame rearrangements. These files lack a portion of the clones; in checked studies, under half of the deficit traces to unresolved V genes, and the cause of the others is not known. This sample comprises some 120,000 clones, under 65% of them detected only once. Around 5.7% of the sample comes from the top ten. The source material was CD4+ T cells sorted from blood, sampled at week 4, from a patient treated with tofacitinib. The receptors were gathered from a human donor with alopecia areata.

The rearrangement joins TRBV5-6 to TRBJ1-6; no reliable D call. Trimming took off 5 bases at V and 0 bases at J, with 9 bases between the two ends. This CDR3 region has 15 residues. The germline V gene has CDR1 SGHDT and CDR2 YYEEEE. For the CDR3, the DNA is TGTGCCAGCAGTACCGCAAGCTCCTATAATTCACCCCTCCACTTT. It translates to CASSTASSYNSPLHF.

This clone occurred many times. This chain joins TRBV4-1 and TRBJ2-5, with 7 bases matching TRBD2. After removal of 1 base from V and 3 bases from J, the junction contained 8 bases not matched to a gene. Per germline, CDR1 MGHRA and CDR2 YSYEKL. There are 16 residues in the CDR3. The CDR3 reads CASSQGGGSGEETQYF. CDR3 sequence (DNA): TGCGCCAGCAGCCAAGGGGGCGGGAGCGGAGAAGAGACCCAGTACTTC.

The chain recombines TRBV7-3 with TRBJ1-1, with no clear D. This CDR3 has 13 amino acids. Germline loops: CDR1 SGHTA, CDR2 FQGTGA. The V and J ends lost 3 bases and 1 base respectively, with 6 bases between them. The CDR3 DNA reads as TGTGCCAGCAGCTTCAACCAGAACACTGAAGCTTTCTTT. Translation: CASSFNQNTEAFF.

The J gene is TRBJ2-1, the V gene TRBV4-3; 9 bases map to TRBD2. The CDR3 is 22 amino acids. V trimming: 1 base; J trimming: 4 bases; junction bases outside the gene matches: 23. CDR1 is LGHNA, CDR2 YSLEER, per germline. CDR3 bases: TGCGCCAGCAGCCAAGTCCCGTGGCGGGCTAGCGGGGCCCATCCACTATACAATGAGCAGTTCTTC. It translates to CASSQVPWRASGAHPLYNEQFF.

J is TRBJ2-7 and V is TRBV30; the match to TRBD2 covers 8 bases. Losses at the gene ends were 0 bases for V and 4 bases for J; bases not matched to a gene: 11. Germline loops: CDR1 GTSNPN, CDR2 SVGIG (reference sequence). This CDR3 contains 16 residues. The CDR3: CAWSVNELAAKYEQYF. Here the CDR3 DNA reads TGTGCCTGGAGTGTAAACGAACTAGCGGCAAAGTACGAGCAGTACTTC.

The genes are TRBV30 and TRBJ1-5, with a tentative D call TRBD1 (5 bases). Between the trimmed V and J ends, which lost 3 bases and 5 bases, there was a span of 14 bases. The CDR3 extends over 14 amino acids. Germline values: CDR1 GTSNPN, CDR2 SVGIG (reference sequence). The CDR3 here is CAWSGGDRYQPQHF. CDR3 nucleotide sequence: TGTGCCTGGAGCGGAGGGGACCGATATCAGCCCCAGCATTTT.

This clone was seen a few times. This sequence joins TRBV30 and TRBJ2-3; 11 bases map to TRBD2. V gave up 2 bases and J gave up 8 bases; unmatched junction bases: 6. The CDR3 has 14 residues. CDR1 and CDR2 from the germline V gene are GTSNPN and SVGIG (reference sequence). CDR3 bases: TGTGCCTGGAGTACGACTAGCGGGATGGGTACGCAGTATTTT. Its protein is CAWSTTSGMGTQYF. Based on the CDR3 plus reference TRBV30 and TRBJ2-3, the full variable domain is SQTIHQWPATLVQPVGSPLSLECTVEGTSNPNLYWYRQAAGRGLQLLFYSVGIGQISSEVPQNLSASRPQDRQFILSSKKLLLSDSGFYLCAWSTTSGMGTQYFGPGTRLTVL.

The chain couples TRBV29-1 to TRBJ1-1; D may be TRBD1 (6 bases). Between the trimmed V and J ends, which lost 8 bases and 5 bases, there was a span of 18 bases. Germline V gene sequence: CDR1 SQVTM, CDR2 ANQGSEA. This CDR3 has 13 residues. The CDR3 loop reads CSTGLGARTEAFF. In DNA, the CDR3 is TGCAGCACAGGACTGGGGGCGAGGACTGAAGCTTTCTTT.

This clone was seen ten or more times. The J gene is TRBJ2-3, the V gene TRBV10-3, with D uncertain. CDR3 length: 13 amino acids. Trimming pared 2 bases from V and 5 bases from J, leaving 8 bases between. In germline, CDR1 is ENHRY, CDR2 SYGVKD. The CDR3 protein is CAISEVRQDTQYF. CDR3 DNA sequence: TGTGCCATCAGTGAGGTCAGACAAGATACGCAGTATTTT.

This clone was counted between two and nine times. This rearrangement joins TRBV29-1 to TRBJ2-3, with unresolved D. The germline V and J ends were trimmed by 3 bases and 2 bases, with 6 bases remaining between them. Germline values: CDR1 SQVTM, CDR2 ANQGSEA. This CDR3 comprises 12 residues. CDR3 coding DNA: TGCAGCGTTGAGGCAGCCACAGATACGCAGTATTTT. This sequence encodes CSVEAATDTQYF.

The J gene is TRBJ2-7, the V gene TRBV20-1, with 7 positions matching TRBD2. This CDR3 is 9 amino acids long. Unmatched junction bases numbered 2, after V lost 5 bases and J lost 10 bases. Germline V gene sequence: CDR1 DFQATT, CDR2 SNEGSKA (reference sequence). The CDR3 nucleotides are TGCAGTGCTCGGGAGGAACAGTACTTC. Protein sequence: CSAREEQYF.

V usage is TRBV7-2 and J usage is TRBJ2-5, with a tentative D call TRBD2 (6 bases). Between the trimmed V and J ends, which lost 2 bases and 4 bases, there was a span of 8 bases. CDR1 is SGHTA, CDR2 FQGNSA, per germline. The CDR3 is 13 residues long. The CDR3 loop is CASSLRGTETQYF. Here the CDR3 DNA reads TGTGCCAGCAGCTTACGGGGGACAGAGACCCAGTACTTC.

This sequence joins TRBV5-1 and TRBJ1-1; 9 nucleotides line up with TRBD1. CDR3 size: 14 residues. V shed 4 bases and J 4 bases; nucleotides not matched to a gene: 5. Germline values: CDR1 SGHRS, CDR2 YFSETQ. The CDR3 loop is CASSGQGSGTEAFF. In nucleotides, the CDR3 is TGCGCCAGCAGCGGACAGGGGAGTGGCACTGAAGCTTTCTTT. Drawing the rest from reference TRBV5-1 and TRBJ1-1, the complete variable domain is KAGVTQTPRYLIKTRGQQVTLSCSPISGHRSVSWYQQTPGQGLQFLFEYFSETQRNKGNFPGRFSGRQFSNSRSEMNVSTLELGDSALYLCASSGQGSGTEAFFGQGTRLTVV.

This clone appeared once. V usage is TRBV29-1 and J usage is TRBJ1-2, with TRBD1 matching over 9 bases. This CDR3 comprises 13 residues. V lost 7 bases and J lost 3; bases outside the gene matches: 6. From germline, CDR1 is SQVTM and CDR2 ANQGSEA. CDR3 sequence (DNA): TGCAGCGGAGCGGGACAGGGCCACTATGGCTACACCTTC. This translates into CSGAGQGHYGYTF.

This chain connects TRBV10-2 to TRBJ1-6; D unresolved. Between the trimmed V and J ends, which lost 3 bases and 10 bases, there was a span of 7 bases. The CDR3 is 12 amino acids. Germline lookup yields CDR1 WSHSY and CDR2 SAAADI. Written as DNA, the CDR3 is TGCGCCAGCAGTGATGTGGAATCACCCCTCCACTTT. It translates to CASSDVESPLHF.

This clone appeared a few times. This chain links TRBV13 with TRBJ2-7; TRBD2 aligns across 11 bases. Germline CDR1 is PRHDT and CDR2 is FYEKMQ (reference sequence). The CDR3 has 16 residues. Unmatched junction bases numbered 12, after V lost 5 bases and J lost 6 bases. The DNA of the CDR3 is TGTGCCAGCAGCCTACCGACGACTAGCGGGGTTGGCGAGCAGTACTTC. Protein: CASSLPTTSGVGEQYF.

The V gene is TRBV29-1, the J gene TRBJ2-1, with 7 bases fitting TRBD2. With V trimmed by 7 bases and J by 7 bases, 10 bases remained unmatched. CDR3 length: 13 amino acids. The germline V gene encodes CDR1 SQVTM and CDR2 ANQGSEA. CDR3 DNA: TGCAGCGCCCAAGGACTAGTTCGAAATGAGCAGTTCTTC. It yields the protein CSAQGLVRNEQFF.

The sample holds a few counts of this clone. The V and J genes are TRBV29-1 and TRBJ2-3; no reliable D call. The CDR3 has 14 residues. V was clipped by 2 bases and J by 6 bases, with 15 bases between them. Germline V lookup: CDR1 SQVTM, CDR2 ANQGSEA. In nucleotides, the CDR3 is TGCAGCGTTGAAAGCGCCGCCTCTACTGATACGCAGTATTTT. Amino acids: CSVESAASTDTQYF.

This rearrangement joins TRBV28 to TRBJ2-1; the D is unclear. V was pared by 4 bases and J by 7 bases, with 17 bases between. The CDR3 extends over 15 amino acids. Per the germline V gene, CDR1 is MDHEN and CDR2 is SYDVKM. CDR3 region: CASSSDDFALNEQFF. CDR3 in DNA: TGTGCCAGCAGTTCAGACGACTTTGCGTTGAATGAGCAGTTCTTC.

The chain employs TRBV21-1 and TRBJ2-3; TRBD2 is the table's D call, not checked against the DNA. TRBV21-1 represents a pseudogene. The CDR3 contains 18 residues. The CDR3 DNA follows: TGTGCCAGCAGCAAAGAGAGACTGTTGGGGCACCTAGCGGGCGCGCAGTATTTT. This sequence encodes CASSKERLLGHLAGAQYF.

The chain employs TRBV15 and TRBJ1-1; D unclear. The germline gives CDR1 LNHNV, CDR2 YYDKDF (reference sequence). The CDR3 runs 16 residues. V lost 1 base to trimming and J lost 4 bases, with 16 bases between them. The CDR3 region has the DNA TGTGCCACCAGCAGAGTTGCAGCCCGATACGCCACTGAAGCTTTCTTT. Translation gives CATSRVAARYATEAFF.

The chain combines TRBV7-9 with TRBJ1-6; a possible D gene is TRBD1 (6 bases). The V gene lost 6 bases and the J gene lost 9 bases, with 15 bases spanning the gap. The CDR3 extends over 14 amino acids. CDR1 SEHNR and CDR2 FQNEAQ come from the germline V gene (reference sequence). This chain's CDR3 is CASSLRQAGSPLHF. CDR3 in DNA: TGTGCCAGCAGTTTAAGACAGGCGGGTTCACCCCTCCACTTT.

The CDR3 nucleotides are TGTGCCAGCAGCGTAGAAGTTCAGGGGGGAGATACGCAGTATTTT. It yields the protein CASSVEVQGGDTQYF. J is TRBJ2-3 and V is TRBV9; maybe TRBD1 (7 bases). Germline assignment: CDR1 SGDLS and CDR2 YYNGEE. Deletions cut 0 bases from V and 5 bases from J, with 13 bases between. The CDR3 runs to 15 residues. The full variable domain, completed using reference TRBV9 and TRBJ2-3, is DSGVTQTPKHLITATGQRVTLRCSPRSGDLSVYWYQQSLDQGLQFLIQYYNGEERAKGNILERFSAQQFPDLHSELNLSSLELGDSALYFCASSVEVQGGDTQYFGPGTRLTVL.

The chain is built from TRBV9 and TRBJ2-5; D remains unclear. CDR3 size: 14 residues. Germline lookup yields CDR1 SGDLS and CDR2 YYNGEE. With 0 bases removed from V and 5 bases from J, the gap between germline ends came to 11 bases. Written as DNA, the CDR3 is TGTGCCAGCAGCGTAGTCGAGGTCTGGGAGACCCAGTACTTC. Amino acid sequence: CASSVVEVWETQYF.